This T cell receptor beta chain is drawn from a study of identifying expanded T cells in peripheral blood. Collection occurred without any documented infections or immune events in donors. Whole-study findings and limits: Across healthy donors, higher total template counts meant significantly greater roughly two-week count variance.

Clones were sequenced by immunoSEQ multiplex PCR, and TCRdb holds only the in-frame ones, with some missing. The data contain 100,000 or so clones, roughly nine tenths of them singletons. In the case of this clone: Its matching antigen is unknown.

The source is a person between 18 and 70 years old in good health. Sequenced sample: blood.

The CDR3 DNA reads as TGTGCCAGCAGCTTAGTCGGCGGTGTTGAGCAGTTCTTC. Translated, it gives CASSLVGGVEQFF. V usage is TRBV11-3 and J usage is TRBJ2-1; no clear D. V lost 1 base and J lost 9, with 10 bases in between. The CDR3 has 13 amino acids. Per the germline V gene, CDR1 is SGHNT and CDR2 is YENEEA.